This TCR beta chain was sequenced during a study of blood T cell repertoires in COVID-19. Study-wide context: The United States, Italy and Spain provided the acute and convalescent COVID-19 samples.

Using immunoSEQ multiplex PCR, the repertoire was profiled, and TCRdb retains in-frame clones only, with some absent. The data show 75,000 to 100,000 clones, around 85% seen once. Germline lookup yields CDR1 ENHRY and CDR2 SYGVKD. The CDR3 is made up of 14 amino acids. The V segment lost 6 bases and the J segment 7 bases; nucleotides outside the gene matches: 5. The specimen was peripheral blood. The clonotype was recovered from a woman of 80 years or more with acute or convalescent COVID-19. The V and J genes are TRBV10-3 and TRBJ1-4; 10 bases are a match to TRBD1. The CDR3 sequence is CAIRADRGGEKLFF. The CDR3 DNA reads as TGTGCCATCAGGGCGGACAGGGGGGGTGAAAAACTGTTTTTT.